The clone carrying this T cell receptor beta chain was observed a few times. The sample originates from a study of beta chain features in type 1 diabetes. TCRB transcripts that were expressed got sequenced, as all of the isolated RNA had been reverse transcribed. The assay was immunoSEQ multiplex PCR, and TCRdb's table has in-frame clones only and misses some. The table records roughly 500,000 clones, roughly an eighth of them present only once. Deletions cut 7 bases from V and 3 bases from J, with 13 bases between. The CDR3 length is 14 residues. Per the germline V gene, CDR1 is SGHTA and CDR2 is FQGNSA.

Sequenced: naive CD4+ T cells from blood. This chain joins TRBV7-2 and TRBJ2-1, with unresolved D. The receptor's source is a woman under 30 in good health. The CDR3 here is CASIPGFVYNEQFF. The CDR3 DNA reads TGTGCCAGCATTCCGGGTTTCGTCTACAATGAGCAGTTCTTC.